The 20 T cell receptor beta chains below come from one sample, sequenced in a study of blood T cells in healthy people across ages. It was with a sample-barcoded 5' primer and a J-beta primer mix that a second PCR of roughly 7 to 12 cycles was run. TCRdb reanalysed the 5' RACE reads using MiXCR and keeps one entry per CDR3 protein. The data hold under 2,000,000 distinct CDR3 sequences, with approximately 50% observed a single time. Sequencing input: blood. These receptors were collected from a woman in her forties in good health.

The rearrangement uses TRBV20-1 and TRBJ2-4; D perhaps matches TRBD2 (5 bases). The end of the DNA aligns better with TRBJ2-7, so the J call may be wrong. The length of the CDR3 is 15 residues. CDR1 is DFQATT and CDR2 is SNEGSKA in the germline V gene (reference sequence). The CDR3 nucleotides read TGCAGTGCTAGAGATTCATCCAGTCCCGCGGGCGAGCAGTACTTC. Its protein is CSARDSSSPAGEQYF.

The CDR3 reads CASSRGIGTGVTEAFF. CDR3 coding DNA: TGCGCCAGCAGCCGCGGAATCGGGACAGGGGTTACTGAAGCTTTCTTT. The chain employs TRBV4-1 and TRBJ1-1; TRBD1 aligns across 10 bases. Germline CDR1 reads MGHRA; CDR2 reads YSYEKL. Unmatched junction bases numbered 10, after V lost 4 bases and J lost 5 bases. The CDR3 runs to 16 residues.

This rearrangement joins TRBV5-1 to TRBJ2-3; D call uncertain. Germline CDR1 and CDR2: SGHRS and YFSETQ. The CDR3 totals 12 residues. Trimming shortened V by 5 bases and J by 3 bases, and 7 bases separated the two germline ends. CDR3 amino acids: CASRITTDTQYF. In nucleotides, the CDR3 is TGCGCCAGCAGGATTACGACAGATACGCAGTATTTT.

V usage is TRBV28 and J usage is TRBJ2-7; D is unclear. The CDR3 runs 11 residues. V was trimmed by 3 bases and J by 12 bases, leaving 12 bases between them. The germline V gene encodes CDR1 MDHEN and CDR2 SYDVKM. CDR3 residues: CASSLSYASYF. CDR3 DNA sequence: TGTGCCAGCAGTTTGTCCTACGCGTCGTACTTC.

On this clonotype itself: One end of the junction fails to match germline, which may point to a read error. This chain joins TRBV10-3 and TRBJ1-5; D possibly corresponds to TRBD1 (5 bases). Germline lookup yields CDR1 ENHRY and CDR2 SYGVKD. The CDR3 covers 14 residues. In nucleotides, the CDR3 is TGCGCCATCCGGGACCCATATAGCAATCAGCCCCAGCATTTT. It translates to CAIRDPYSNQPQHF.

The chain joins TRBV10-3 to TRBJ1-2; 8 bases match TRBD1. The CDR3 sequence is 14 residues long. Germline V gene sequence: CDR1 ENHRY, CDR2 SYGVKD. V was clipped by 10 bases and J by 5 bases; unmatched bases: 12. The CDR3 DNA sequence: TGTGCCACCGGATTGGGACAGGACCCTTATGGCTACACCTTC. It encodes CATGLGQDPYGYTF.

The rearrangement joins TRBV6-2 or TRBV6-3 to TRBJ2-7, with 8 bases lining up with TRBD1. This CDR3 spans 15 amino acids. V lost 6 bases and J lost 0; bases outside the gene matches: 7. Germline-derived CDR1 and CDR2 are MNHEY and SVGEGT. This CDR3 reads CASSPGQDLSYEQYF. Here the CDR3 DNA reads TGTGCCAGCAGCCCGGGACAGGACCTCTCCTACGAGCAGTACTTC.

V gene TRBV14 combines with J gene TRBJ2-7; weak D call: TRBD2 (6 bases). TRBJ2-5 explains the end of the DNA better; the J call may be wrong. CDR3 length: 15 amino acids. Germline V lookup: CDR1 SGHDN, CDR2 FVKESK. The CDR3 nucleotides read TGTGCCAGCAGCAAGAACAACGGGGGTCAGCAGACCCAGTACTTC. Translation gives CASSKNNGGQQTQYF.

This chain connects TRBV15 to TRBJ2-1, with 7 bases that match TRBD2. Unmatched junction bases numbered 2, after V lost 1 base and J lost 2 bases. Germline CDR1 LNHNV, CDR2 YYDKDF (reference sequence). The CDR3 is made up of 15 amino acids. CDR3: CATSRVGGAYNEQFF. In nucleotides, the CDR3 is TGTGCCACCAGCAGAGTGGGGGGGGCCTACAATGAGCAGTTCTTC.

The table lists this clonotype with a few counts. This sequence joins TRBV20-1 and TRBJ1-2; D gene ambiguous. Looked up from germline, CDR1 is DFQATT and CDR2 is SNEGSKA (reference sequence). V was cut by 4 bases and J by 4 bases, with 13 bases left in between. This CDR3 comprises 13 residues. The CDR3 loop reads CSATLGQAYGYTF. For the CDR3, the DNA is TGCAGTGCTACCTTAGGGCAGGCCTATGGCTACACCTTC.

This clonotype was counted a few times. CDR3 sequence: CSVGLGGDTQYF. CDR3 DNA: TGCAGCGTTGGACTGGGGGGGGATACGCAGTATTTT. The chain links TRBV29-1 to TRBJ2-3; TRBD2 matches at 7 bases. V lost 4 bases to trimming and J lost 6 bases; unmatched junction nucleotides: 4. Germline V gene lookup returns CDR1 SQVTM and CDR2 ANQGSEA. The CDR3 is 12 amino acids.

Note on this clonotype: At one end, the junction sequence differs from germline, possibly due to a read error. V usage is TRBV25-1 and J usage is TRBJ2-4; possibly TRBD1 for D (6 bases). Germline V lookup: CDR1 MGHDK, CDR2 SYGVNS. The CDR3 consists of 17 residues. The CDR3 is CASSEYKQGLAKNIQYF. CDR3 coding DNA: TGTGCCAGCAGTGAATATAAACAGGGCCTAGCCAAAAACATCCAGTACTTC.

Remarks on this clonotype: Possible read error: a much larger clone is one base away. The CDR3, as DNA: TGCAGCGTGGAAGGGACAGGGGGCTCCTACAAGCAGTACTTC. Translated: CSVEGTGGSYKQYF. V and J are TRBV29-1 and TRBJ2-4, with 12 nucleotides matching TRBD1. This CDR3 has 14 amino acids. Germline V gene lookup returns CDR1 SQVTM and CDR2 ANQGSEA.

V gene TRBV28 combines with J gene TRBJ1-2, with D possibly matching TRBD1 (5 bases). Germline V gene sequence: CDR1 MDHEN, CDR2 SYDVKM. With 0 bases removed from V and 7 bases from J, the gap between germline ends came to 15 bases. The CDR3 is made up of 15 amino acids. CDR3 sequence: CASSLWGLPFSGYTF. Here the CDR3 DNA reads TGTGCCAGCAGTTTATGGGGACTGCCCTTCTCTGGCTACACCTTC.

This clonotype was seen a few times. The chain recombines TRBV4-2 with TRBJ2-7, with no clear D. The CDR3 is 16 residues long. Germline V gene lookup returns CDR1 LGHNA and CDR2 YNFKEQ. The V end lost 5 bases, the J end lost 4 bases, and 21 bases lay between the germline ends. CDR3 protein: CASSLKIQVGPYEQYF. The CDR3 nucleotides read TGTGCCAGCAGCTTAAAGATTCAAGTAGGCCCTTACGAGCAGTACTTC.

The chain uses TRBV7-3 and TRBJ1-1; 10 nucleotides match TRBD1. Per germline, CDR1 SGHTA and CDR2 FQGTGA. V was pared by 5 bases and J by 5 bases, with 8 bases of the junction left unmatched. The length of the CDR3 is 15 residues. The chain's CDR3 is CASSASGTGVTEAFF. CDR3 sequence (DNA): TGTGCCAGCAGCGCCTCCGGGACAGGGGTGACTGAAGCTTTCTTT.

Here the CDR3 reads CASSPSAQGTQYF. DNA of the CDR3: TGTGCCAGCAGCCCTTCCGCCCAGGGGACCCAGTACTTC. The rearrangement links TRBV3-1 to TRBJ2-7, with D possibly being TRBD1 (5 bases). Judging by the DNA end, TRBJ2-5 fits better; the J call may be wrong. The CDR3 loop spans 13 amino acids. From germline, CDR1 is LGHDT and CDR2 YNNKEL (reference sequence).

The CDR3 is CSARGTRGPYEQYF. The CDR3 bases are TGCAGTGCTAGAGGTACCAGGGGTCCCTACGAGCAGTACTTC. The chain couples TRBV20-1 to TRBJ2-7; TRBD1 might be the D (6 bases). The CDR3 length is 14 residues. Trimming stripped 1 base from V and 2 bases from J, with 12 bases between. Germline CDR1 reads DFQATT; CDR2 reads SNEGSKA (reference sequence).

CDR3 amino acids: CASSDEGNRYNEQFF. Written as DNA, the CDR3 is TGTGCCAGCAGTGACGAGGGTAATCGCTACAATGAGCAGTTCTTC. The rearrangement joins TRBV2 to TRBJ2-1; D may be TRBD2 (5 bases). This CDR3 spans 15 amino acids. V lost 3 bases and J 3 bases, leaving 12 bases between the germline ends. CDR1 and CDR2 from the germline V gene are SNHLY and FYNNEI.

The V gene is TRBV29-1, the J gene TRBJ1-1; 7 positions agree with TRBD1. The CDR3 length is 11 residues. With V trimmed by 1 base and J by 8 bases, 1 base remained unmatched. Germline V gene lookup returns CDR1 SQVTM and CDR2 ANQGSEA. CDR3 region: CSVEVGQEAFF. As DNA, the CDR3 is TGCAGCGTTGAAGTGGGACAGGAAGCTTTCTTT.